This is a list of T cell receptor beta chains from one sample in a study of cytomegalovirus exposure and HLA in healthy donors. The table came from immunoSEQ multiplex PCR; TCRdb's copy has only in-frame clones and leaves some out. The sample holds roughly 140,000 clones, almost 80% seen once. The sample consisted of PBMCs. Receptors were obtained from a middle-aged woman in good health and CMV-seropositive. Both conserved end residues are part of each CDR3. Fields, in order: CDR3 length, J gene, V gene, D gene, clone size, CDR3 protein, CDR3 DNA. D genes are given only for firm matches. Some rows have no size entry. The others give once, few or many, or a class for an expanded clone.

14	TRBJ2-2	TRBV6-6	.	.	CASSYEGTPGELFF	TGTGCCAGCAGTTACGAGGGTACCCCCGGGGAGCTGTTTTTT
13	TRBJ1-2	TRBV5-6	TRBD1	.	CASSEQGARGYTF	TGTGCCAGCAGCGAACAGGGGGCGCGGGGCTACACCTTC
13	TRBJ1-2	TRBV27	.	few	CASSPGGLYGYTF	TGTGCCAGCAGTCCCGGGGGACTCTATGGCTACACCTTC
17	TRBJ1-5	TRBV6-1	TRBD1	.	CASSEGQGIVSNQPQHF	TGTGCCAGCAGTGAAGGACAGGGGATCGTTAGCAATCAGCCCCAGCATTTT
12	TRBJ2-1	TRBV18	.	.	CASSPAPVEQFF	TGTGCCAGCTCACCGGCCCCCGTCGAGCAGTTCTTC
13	TRBJ2-7	TRBV11-2	.	.	CASSTRDFREQYF	TGTGCCAGCAGCACTAGGGACTTTCGCGAGCAGTACTTC
14	TRBJ2-2	TRBV18	.	.	CASAGIRDTGELFF	TGTGCCAGCGCAGGGATTCGAGACACCGGGGAGCTGTTTTTT
15	TRBJ1-6	TRBV10-3	.	.	CAISERGSDNSPLHF	TGTGCCATCAGTGAGCGAGGGTCCGATAATTCGCCCCTCCACTTT
15	TRBJ2-5	TRBV6-5	.	.	CASSTGLSSQETQYF	TGTGCCAGCAGTACTGGACTGTCAAGCCAAGAGACCCAGTACTTC
13	TRBJ2-7	TRBV28	.	.	CASKGFYSYEQYF	TGTGCCAGCAAGGGGTTTTACTCCTACGAGCAGTACTTC
17	TRBJ1-3	TRBV18	.	.	CASSPGPDRSSGNTIYF	TGTGCCAGCTCACCTGGTCCCGACAGGTCCTCTGGAAACACCATATATTTT